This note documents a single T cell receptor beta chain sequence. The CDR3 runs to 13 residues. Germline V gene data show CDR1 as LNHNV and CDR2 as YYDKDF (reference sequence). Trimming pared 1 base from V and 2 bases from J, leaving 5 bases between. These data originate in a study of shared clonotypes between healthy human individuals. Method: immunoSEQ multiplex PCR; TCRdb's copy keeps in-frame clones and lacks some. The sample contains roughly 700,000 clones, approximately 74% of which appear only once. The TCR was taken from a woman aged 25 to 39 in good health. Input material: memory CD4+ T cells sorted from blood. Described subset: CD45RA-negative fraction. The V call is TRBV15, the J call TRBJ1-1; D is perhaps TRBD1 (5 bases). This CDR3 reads CATSRGDNTEAFF. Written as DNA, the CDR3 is TGTGCCACCAGCAGAGGGGACAACACTGAAGCTTTCTTT.